The 8 T cell receptor beta chains below come from one sample, sequenced in a study of regulatory T cells in long-lasting Graves disease. As for time point: newly diagnosed GD, antithyroid drugs for less than 3 months. From PBMCs, RNA was extracted and then used to make the TCR library. iRepertoire HTBI primers and Arm-PCR of CDR3 regions built TCR beta libraries. A single record per CDR3 protein comes from TCRdb applying MiXCR to the multiplex PCR reads. The sample contains around 460,000 distinct CDR3 sequences, 14% of which appear only once. These data were also filed under a second study, of T cells in Graves' hyperthyroidism and ophthalmopathy.

The starting material was peripheral blood mononuclear cells (PBMCs), obtained at new diagnosis, from a patient treated with antithyroid drugs. The receptors originated from a woman aged 45-65 years with Graves disease.

This clonotype was detected many times. The genes are TRBV2 and TRBJ1-5; D may be TRBD1 (6 bases). In germline, CDR1 is SNHLY, CDR2 FYNNEI. V lost 8 bases to trimming and J lost 5 bases, with 13 bases between them. There are 13 residues in the CDR3. CDR3 sequence reads: CASVRDTHQPQHF. CDR3 nucleotides: TGTGCCAGCGTCCGGGACACTCATCAGCCCCAGCATTTT. Full variable domain (remainder filled in from reference TRBV2 and TRBJ1-5): EPEVTQTPSHQVTQMGQEVILRCVPISNHLYFYWYRQILGQKVEFLVSFYNNEISEKSEIFDDQFSVERPDGSNFTLKIRSTKLEDSAMYFCASVRDTHQPQHFGDGTRLSIL.

This clonotype was counted only a few times. The chain combines TRBV5-1 with TRBJ1-1, with a possible D match to TRBD1 (5 bases). Trimming cost V 4 bases and J 8 bases, with 9 bases left between them. CDR1 SGHRS and CDR2 YFSETQ come from the germline V gene. The CDR3 has 11 amino acids. The CDR3 is CASSRGNEAFF. The CDR3 nucleotides are TGCGCCAGCAGCAGGGGAAACGAAGCTTTCTTT.

In its sample, this clonotype was seen many times. The genes are TRBV12-3 or TRBV12-4 and TRBJ2-7, with TRBD1 identical over 10 bases. The CDR3 is made up of 15 amino acids. The trim removed 6 bases at V and 3 bases at J, leaving 8 bases unmatched. The CDR3 loop reads CASSFGGTGDYEQYF. Written as DNA, the CDR3 is TGTGCCAGCAGCTTTGGTGGGACAGGGGACTACGAGCAGTACTTC.

The chain carries TRBV4-1 and TRBJ2-1; perhaps D is TRBD1 or TRBD2 (5 bases each). This CDR3 has 17 residues. V was shortened by 4 bases and J by 4 bases, with 20 bases between the two germline ends. Germline CDR1 and CDR2: MGHRA and YSYEKL. This CDR3 reads CASSPRPRDGRYNEQFF. In nucleotides, the CDR3 is TGCGCCAGCAGCCCACGACCCCGGGACGGACGATACAATGAGCAGTTCTTC.

This clonotype was picked up a small number of times. The rearrangement joins TRBV4-2 to TRBJ2-5, with D possibly being TRBD1 or TRBD2 (5 bases each). The CDR3 loop spans 17 amino acids. CDR1 and CDR2 from the germline V gene are LGHNA and YNFKEQ. Trimming shortened V by 1 base and J by 5 bases, and 20 bases separated the two germline ends. CDR3 region: CASSQGQQVGSLETQYF. CDR3 bases: TGTGCCAGCAGCCAAGGACAGCAGGTGGGGAGCCTGGAGACCCAGTACTTC.

This clonotype has ten or more counts. The chain recombines TRBV12-3 or TRBV12-4 with TRBJ1-1, with D maybe TRBD1 (6 bases). Trimming cost V 5 bases and J 2 bases, with 27 bases left between them. The CDR3 runs 19 residues. The CDR3 spells CASSPIPRGLSVGNTEAFF. For the CDR3, the DNA is TGTGCCAGCAGTCCCATCCCCAGGGGATTATCGGTCGGTAACACTGAAGCTTTCTTT.

There are a few counts of this clonotype. This chain links TRBV3-1 with TRBJ2-3; D unresolved. The CDR3 covers 12 residues. CDR1 and CDR2 from the germline V gene are LGHDT and YNNKEL (reference sequence). The V and J ends lost 7 bases and 12 bases respectively, with 17 bases between them. This CDR3 is CASTQASSHQYF. CDR3 DNA sequence: TGTGCCAGCACCCAGGCCAGCTCCCATCAGTATTTT.

This clonotype was observed at least ten times. V is TRBV11-2 and J is TRBJ2-7; 11 bases map to TRBD1. Germline-derived CDR1 and CDR2 are SGHAT and FQNNGV. This CDR3 is built from 15 residues. With 4 bases clipped from V and 3 bases from J, the junction kept 5 bases outside the gene matches. CDR3 loop: CASSWTGGEIYEQYF. For the CDR3, the DNA is TGTGCCAGCAGCTGGACAGGGGGCGAAATCTACGAGCAGTACTTC.